This T cell receptor (beta chain) came from a study of siplizumab effects on memory and regulatory T cells. J lost 7 bases, V lost 3 bases, and 9 bases had no gene match. Per the germline V gene, CDR1 is MNHNS and CDR2 is SASEGT. This CDR3 spans 15 amino acids. A note on this clone: Its target is unknown.

Repertoires were generated with immunoSEQ multiplex PCR, while TCRdb's copy carries only in-frame clones and drops some. The sample lists about 100,000 clones, 92% occurring once. Study-wide results and caveats: Significantly reduced by siplizumab was the cumulative frequency of alloreactive sequences, namely those traceable to unstimulated CD4+ memory cells. Roughly 75-95% of proliferating CD4+ or CD8+ clones defied assignment to a naive or memory phenotype.

This clonotype originated in a human donor in good health. Input material: non-Treg CD4+ T cells sorted from blood. The chain has TRBV6-1 and TRBJ1-5; 7 bases line up with TRBD1. This CDR3 reads CASSDLRTGRQPQHF. The CDR3 coding sequence is TGTGCCAGCAGTGATCTAAGGACAGGAAGACAGCCCCAGCATTTT.